This T cell receptor (beta chain) was identified in a study of T cell changes during pregnancy in multiple sclerosis. Repertoires were generated with immunoSEQ multiplex PCR, while TCRdb's copy carries only in-frame clones and drops some. The sample holds about 73,000 clones, almost 95% seen once. This specimen was peripheral blood, taken in the third trimester of pregnancy. The sequence came from a female donor in good health, enrolled as a control in a pregnancy study.

The DNA for the CDR3 is TGTGCCAGCAGCGGTCGGGACAATGAAGCTTTCTTT. Translating gives CASSGRDNEAFF. The chain carries TRBV4-2 and TRBJ1-1, with D perhaps matching TRBD1 (6 bases). Germline CDR1 reads LGHNA; CDR2 reads YNFKEQ. The CDR3 consists of 12 residues. Trimming took 5 bases from V and 7 from J, leaving 11 bases between them.